Presented here are 23 T cell receptor beta chains from one specimen sequenced in a study of OX40 agonist ivuxolimab in advanced cancers. Here immunoSEQ multiplex PCR was the method, and the copy in TCRdb shows in-frame clones only, minus some. The sample holds about 50,000 clones; around 89% are singletons and the top ten take approximately 12%. The input for sequencing was CD4+ or CD8+ T cells sorted from blood, taken in a trial of the OX40 agonist ivuxolimab. The source of these receptors is an adult with an advanced solid tumor such as melanoma, head and neck, liver or kidney cancer.

This chain connects TRBV27 to TRBJ1-1; D is perhaps TRBD1 (5 bases). Trimming took off 5 bases at V and 3 bases at J, with 19 bases between the two ends. The CDR3 runs 16 residues. Looked up from germline, CDR1 is MNHEY and CDR2 is SMNVEV (reference sequence). The CDR3 loop reads CASSRLSDKMDTEAFF. The CDR3 nucleotides read TGTGCCAGCAGTCGCCTCTCGGACAAGATGGACACTGAAGCTTTCTTT.

The chain uses TRBV7-3 and TRBJ2-3, with TRBD1 as a possible D gene (6 bases). The CDR3 extends over 13 amino acids. The germline V gene has CDR1 SGHTA and CDR2 FQGTGA. The V and J ends lost 3 bases and 3 bases respectively, with 7 bases between them. CDR3 coding DNA: TGTGCCAGCAGCTTTACAGGGACAGATACGCAGTATTTT. It is translated as CASSFTGTDTQYF.

The V gene is TRBV19, the J gene TRBJ1-1; TRBD1 might be the D (6 bases). V lost 10 bases and J 11 bases, leaving 20 bases between the germline ends. The CDR3 contains 12 residues. Germline values: CDR1 LNHDA, CDR2 SQIVND (reference sequence). CDR3 amino acids: CAILSLQGRAFF. The CDR3 region has the DNA TGTGCCATCCTTTCATTGCAGGGGAGGGCTTTCTTT.

The gene calls are TRBV15 and TRBJ2-2, with 7 positions matching TRBD1. Germline V lookup: CDR1 LNHNV, CDR2 YYDKDF (reference sequence). The CDR3 runs to 14 residues. V shed 4 bases and J 5 bases; nucleotides not matched to a gene: 4. In DNA form, the CDR3 reads TGTGCCACCAGCAATGACAGGGAAACCGGGGAGCTGTTTTTT. Translation: CATSNDRETGELFF.

This sequence joins TRBV6-4 and TRBJ2-1; D may be TRBD1 (7 bases). The V gene lost 0 bases and the J gene lost 16 bases, with 16 bases spanning the gap. The CDR3 consists of 13 residues. Per germline, CDR1 MRHNA and CDR2 SNTAGT. CDR3 bases: TGTGCCAGCAGTGACTCGGAGGGACAGATTGCTTTCTTC. As protein: CASSDSEGQIAFF.

The chain carries TRBV20-1 and TRBJ2-7; D remains unclear. The CDR3 length is 11 residues. Trimming shortened V by 2 bases and J by 4 bases, and 6 bases separated the two germline ends. Looked up from germline, CDR1 is DFQATT and CDR2 is SNEGSKA (reference sequence). CDR3 nucleotide sequence: TGCAGTGCTAGACAGATGTACGAGCAGTACTTC. Translated: CSARQMYEQYF.

The chain links TRBV15 to TRBJ1-1, with 10 bases lining up with TRBD1. After removal of 6 bases from V and 4 bases from J, the junction contained 11 bases not matched to a gene. CDR1 is LNHNV, CDR2 YYDKDF, per germline (reference sequence). CDR3 length: 16 amino acids. CDR3 in DNA: TGTGCCACCAGTAATTCCGGGACAGGGGAGGGCACTGAAGCTTTCTTT. Translated: CATSNSGTGEGTEAFF.

J is TRBJ1-2 and V is TRBV6-6; TRBD1 might be the D (6 bases). Trimming cost V 4 bases and J 8 bases, with 17 bases left between them. This CDR3 has 14 residues. Germline CDR1 MNHNY, CDR2 SVGAGI (reference sequence). This chain's CDR3 is CASSLVQGYPGYTF. Here the CDR3 DNA reads TGTGCCAGCAGTTTAGTACAGGGATACCCGGGCTACACCTTC.

On this clone: Other DNA sequences of this sample code for an identical CDR3. This chain connects TRBV12-5 to TRBJ2-7, with unresolved D. Trimming stripped 9 bases from V and 5 bases from J, with 26 bases between. The CDR3 extends over 16 amino acids. Germline CDR1 and CDR2: LGHNT and FRNRAP. The CDR3 DNA reads as TGTGCTAGCGTCTCGCCCGCTTCTTCACCCAGACACGAGCAGTACTTC. Amino acids: CASVSPASSPRHEQYF. Together with reference TRBV12-5 and TRBJ2-7, the CDR3 gives the full variable domain: DARVTQTPRHKVTEMGQEVTMRCQPILGHNTVFWYRQTMMQGLELLAYFRNRAPLDDSGMPKDRFSAEMPDATLATLKIQPSEPRDSAVYFCASVSPASSPRHEQYFGPGTRLTVT.

This clone was observed a single time. The chain recombines TRBV29-1 with TRBJ1-2; tentative D call: TRBD1 (6 bases). The V gene's germline CDR1 is SQVTM and CDR2 ANQGSEA. CDR3 length: 12 residues. Trimming pared 7 bases from V and 2 bases from J, leaving 11 bases between. The CDR3 loop reads CSASGQNYGYTF. CDR3 DNA sequence: TGCAGCGCCTCTGGACAGAACTATGGCTACACCTTC.

The rearrangement links TRBV4-3 to TRBJ1-3; D uncertain. Germline CDR1 reads LGHNA; CDR2 reads YSLEER. The CDR3 has 15 amino acids. Deletions cut 0 bases from V and 0 bases from J, with 6 bases between. In DNA form, the CDR3 reads TGCGCCAGCAGCCAAGACCGATACTCTGGAAACACCATATATTTT. This codes for CASSQDRYSGNTIYF.

The chain employs TRBV4-3 and TRBJ1-6; 7 bases line up with TRBD1. Germline loops: CDR1 LGHNA, CDR2 YSLEER. Trimming at V came to 2 bases and at J to 6 bases, leaving 4 bases not matched to a gene. This CDR3 is built from 15 residues. The CDR3 protein is CASSQTGAINSPLHF. CDR3 in DNA: TGCGCCAGCAGCCAAACAGGGGCGATTAATTCACCCCTCCACTTT.

The rearrangement joins TRBV5-1 to TRBJ1-3, with D uncertain. The CDR3 is made up of 16 amino acids. The germline V and J ends were trimmed by 0 bases and 0 bases, with 10 bases remaining between them. CDR1 SGHRS and CDR2 YFSETQ come from the germline V gene. CDR3 sequence reads: CASSLVADPSGNTIYF. In DNA, the CDR3 is TGCGCCAGCAGCTTGGTGGCAGACCCCTCTGGAAACACCATATATTTT.

The chain uses TRBV28 and TRBJ2-5, with 8 bases that match TRBD1. In germline, CDR1 is MDHEN, CDR2 SYDVKM. The CDR3 contains 13 residues. Germline trimming cut 6 bases from V and 5 bases from J; bases unmatched to any gene: 5. The CDR3 loop reads CASRPQGGETQYF. The CDR3, as DNA: TGTGCCAGCAGACCACAGGGGGGTGAGACCCAGTACTTC.

The chain couples TRBV10-3 to TRBJ2-7; 11 bases line up with TRBD1. The CDR3 is made up of 15 amino acids. Germline-derived CDR1 and CDR2 are ENHRY and SYGVKD. Germline trimming cut 2 bases from V and 6 bases from J; bases unmatched to any gene: 6. DNA for the CDR3: TGTGCCATCAGTGAGGGTGGGACAGGGGGTCGCGAGCAGTACTTC. It encodes CAISEGGTGGREQYF.

This chain links TRBV9 with TRBJ2-5; D perhaps matches TRBD2 (6 bases). Trimming shortened V by 0 bases and J by 4 bases, and 16 bases separated the two germline ends. Looked up from germline, CDR1 is SGDLS and CDR2 is YYNGEE. The CDR3 spans 16 residues. CDR3 protein: CASSVGRGVGGETQYF. The CDR3 nucleotides read TGTGCCAGCAGCGTAGGTAGAGGGGTGGGGGGAGAGACCCAGTACTTC.

Concerning this clone: The sample holds other DNA sequences that translate to the same CDR3. The chain uses TRBV28 and TRBJ2-1; D unclear. With 6 bases removed from V and 3 bases from J, the gap between germline ends came to 0 bases. CDR1 MDHEN and CDR2 SYDVKM come from the germline V gene. The CDR3 covers 10 residues. The CDR3 here is CASSYNEQFF. The DNA of the CDR3 is TGTGCCAGCAGCTACAATGAGCAGTTCTTC.

The chain has TRBV7-3 and TRBJ2-7; D is perhaps TRBD2 (6 bases). The V gene lost 5 bases and the J gene lost 0 bases, with 14 bases spanning the gap. Per the germline V gene, CDR1 is SGHTA and CDR2 is FQGTGA. CDR3 length equals 15 residues. CDR3 sequence: CASSLGTPGSYEQYF. DNA for the CDR3: TGTGCCAGCAGCCTCGGGACTCCCGGCTCCTACGAGCAGTACTTC.

The gene calls are TRBV4-3 and TRBJ1-2; D is ambiguous. The V gene lost 0 bases and the J gene lost 8 bases, with 13 bases spanning the gap. Germline CDR1 reads LGHNA; CDR2 reads YSLEER. CDR3 length: 14 residues. CDR3 nucleotides: TGCGCCAGCAGCCAAGATGGGCTATCGGGGGGCTACACCTTC. Residues: CASSQDGLSGGYTF.

This clone was counted a few times. The rearrangement joins TRBV2 to TRBJ2-1, with 12 positions matching TRBD2. V was clipped by 8 bases and J by 8 bases; unmatched bases: 16. The germline CDR1 and CDR2 sequences are SNHLY and FYNNEI. The CDR3 runs to 17 residues. CDR3 region: CASAQPSGGALDHEQFF. CDR3 coding DNA: TGTGCCAGCGCTCAGCCTAGCGGGGGGGCCTTAGATCATGAGCAGTTCTTC.

The chain couples TRBV14 to TRBJ2-7; D possibly corresponds to TRBD1 (6 bases). Germline lookup yields CDR1 SGHDN and CDR2 FVKESK. This CDR3 spans 16 amino acids. V lost 0 bases, J lost 3 bases, and 15 bases lay in between. CDR3 nucleotide sequence: TGTGCCAGCAGCCAAGACTCAGGGGTTAGCATCTACGAGCAGTACTTC. Protein product: CASSQDSGVSIYEQYF. Complete variable domain (other parts from reference TRBV14 and TRBJ2-7): EAGVTQFPSHSVIEKGQTVTLRCDPISGHDNLYWYRRVMGKEIKFLLHFVKESKQDESGMPNNRFLAERTGGTYSTLKVQPAELEDSGVYFCASSQDSGVSIYEQYFGPGTRLTVT.

The J gene is TRBJ2-2, the V gene TRBV19; 8 nucleotides match TRBD1. The germline V gene has CDR1 LNHDA and CDR2 SQIVND (reference sequence). J was trimmed by 4 bases and V by 3 bases; bases with no gene match: 4. The CDR3 loop spans 15 amino acids. CDR3 in amino acids: CASSIVDRVTGELFF. The CDR3 region has the DNA TGTGCCAGTAGTATCGTGGACAGGGTCACCGGGGAGCTGTTTTTT.

The chain is built from TRBV7-7 and TRBJ2-1; maybe TRBD1 (6 bases). This CDR3 region has 15 residues. CDR1 and CDR2 (germline): SSHAT, FNYEAQ (reference sequence). Between the trimmed V and J ends, which lost 4 bases and 4 bases, there was a span of 14 bases. The CDR3 DNA reads TGTGCCAGCAGCTCCACAGGGTCGCAGTACAATGAGCAGTTCTTC. It translates to CASSSTGSQYNEQFF.